The entry that follows covers one T cell receptor (beta chain) sequence. This sample is part of a study of blood T cell repertoires in COVID-19. Background on the study: The samples span acute and convalescent COVID-19 from the United States, Italy and Spain. T cells, B-cell-depleted T cells, or PBMCs provided the cDNA or gDNA that served as material.

In the original workflow: Reference gene primers were amplified, and this amplification served to estimate nucleated cell counts. Profiled with immunoSEQ multiplex PCR; TCRdb holds only in-frame clones, not every one. Clone size and the V and J calls come from that table; the DNA yielded D and trimming. The data hold roughly 330,000 clones, with more than 75% observed a single time. CDR3 length: 13 residues. Germline V lookup: CDR1 MDHEN, CDR2 SYDVKM. Deletions cut 5 bases from V and 4 bases from J, with 12 bases between. This sequence was found in a woman in her 50s with active or convalescent COVID-19. Sequencing was done on a sample of peripheral blood. The rearrangement uses TRBV28 and TRBJ2-7; weak D call: TRBD1 (6 bases). CDR3 loop: CASSTQGRYEQYF. The CDR3 nucleotides are TGTGCCAGCAGTACTCAGGGGCGTTACGAGCAGTACTTC.